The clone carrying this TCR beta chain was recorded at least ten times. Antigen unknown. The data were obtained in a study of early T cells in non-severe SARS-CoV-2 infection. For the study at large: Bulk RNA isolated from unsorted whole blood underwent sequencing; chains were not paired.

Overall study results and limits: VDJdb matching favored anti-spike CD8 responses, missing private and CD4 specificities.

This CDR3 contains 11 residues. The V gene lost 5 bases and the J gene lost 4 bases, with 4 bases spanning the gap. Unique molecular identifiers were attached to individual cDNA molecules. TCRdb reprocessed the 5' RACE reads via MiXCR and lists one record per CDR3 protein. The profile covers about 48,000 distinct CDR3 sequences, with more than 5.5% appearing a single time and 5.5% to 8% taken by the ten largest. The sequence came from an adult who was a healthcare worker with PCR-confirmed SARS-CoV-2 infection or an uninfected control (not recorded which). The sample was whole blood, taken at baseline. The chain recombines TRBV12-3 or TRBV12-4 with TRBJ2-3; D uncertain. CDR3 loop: CASSPSDTQYF. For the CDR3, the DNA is TGTGCCAGCAGTCCGTCAGATACGCAGTATTTT.